The 10 T cell receptor beta chains below were found in one sample sequenced in a study of T cell responses to AZD1222 COVID-19 vaccine. Only in-frame clones appear in the TCRdb table, and some are missing; sequencing was by immunoSEQ multiplex PCR. The table shows around 150,000 clones, with roughly 94% occurring only once. The source material was peripheral blood, sampled on day 0 of AZD1222 vaccination. These receptor sequences come from an adult in good health.

The chain recombines TRBV12-3 or TRBV12-4 with TRBJ2-1, with 9 bases lining up with TRBD2. The CDR3 totals 13 residues. The trim removed 8 bases at V and 10 bases at J, leaving 9 bases unmatched. The CDR3 loop reads CASGIAGVVEQFF. Here the CDR3 DNA reads TGTGCCAGCGGTATAGCGGGAGTGGTAGAGCAGTTCTTC.

J is TRBJ2-5 and V is TRBV6-5, with D perhaps matching TRBD2 (6 bases). The V gene lost 0 bases and the J gene lost 9 bases, with 14 bases spanning the gap. Germline CDR1 and CDR2: MNHEY and SVGAGI. The CDR3 contains 14 residues. The CDR3 nucleotides are TGTGCCAGCAGTTACTCGACTAGTTCGATAGCCCAGTACTTC. Its translation is CASSYSTSSIAQYF.

The chain carries TRBV5-1 and TRBJ2-3, with 8 nucleotides matching TRBD2. This CDR3 contains 15 residues. The trim removed 3 bases at V and 5 bases at J, leaving 8 bases unmatched. Germline V CDR1 and CDR2: SGHRS, YFSETQ. CDR3 in amino acids: CASSSLGREGDTQYF. CDR3 nucleotide sequence: TGCGCCAGCAGCTCTTTGGGACGGGAGGGAGATACGCAGTATTTT.

J is TRBJ2-3 and V is TRBV6-5; TRBD1 matches 7 bases. The CDR3 is 14 residues long. V shed 3 bases and J 8 bases; nucleotides not matched to a gene: 8. CDR1 MNHEY and CDR2 SVGAGI come from the germline V gene. The CDR3 coding sequence is TGTGCCAGCAGTTATCGAGGGGGCAGGCCTACGCAGTATTTT. Amino acid sequence: CASSYRGGRPTQYF.

This clone showed up just once. The genes are TRBV15 and TRBJ1-4, with D tentatively TRBD1 (6 bases). CDR3 length equals 16 residues. V was shortened by 3 bases and J by 0 bases, with 11 bases between the two germline ends. Germline V gene data show CDR1 as LNHNV and CDR2 as YYDKDF (reference sequence). Here the CDR3 reads CATSRGGQTTNEKLFF. In DNA, the CDR3 is TGTGCCACCAGCAGGGGGGGGCAGACAACTAATGAAAAACTGTTTTTT.

The V call is TRBV24-1, the J call TRBJ1-5; TRBD1 matches at 9 bases. The CDR3 has 16 amino acids. Germline-derived CDR1 and CDR2 are KGHDR and SFDVKD. V lost 7 bases and J lost 2; bases outside the gene matches: 8. As DNA, the CDR3 is TGTGCCACCAGGACAGGGGGGTCTTTGGGCAATCAGCCCCAGCATTTT. Translating gives CATRTGGSLGNQPQHF.

V and J are TRBV20-1 and TRBJ1-4, with a possible D match to TRBD1 (6 bases). V shed 3 bases and J shed 5 bases, with 10 bases lying between them. Germline CDR1 and CDR2: DFQATT and SNEGSKA (reference sequence). The CDR3 contains 13 residues. The CDR3 region has the DNA TGCAGTGCTAGTGGCGGGACAAATGAAAAACTGTTTTTT. Its protein product is CSASGGTNEKLFF.

The rearrangement uses TRBV27 and TRBJ2-3; 10 bases agree with TRBD1. The J segment lost 4 bases and the V segment lost 4 bases, leaving 8 bases of the junction unmatched. This CDR3 has 16 residues. Germline CDR1 and CDR2: MNHEY and SMNVEV (reference sequence). The DNA for the CDR3 is TGTGCCAGCAGTTCGACCGGGACAGGGGTGTCAGATACGCAGTATTTT. This translates into CASSSTGTGVSDTQYF.

The V gene is TRBV5-1, the J gene TRBJ1-5; the D gene is possibly TRBD1 (5 bases). Per germline, CDR1 SGHRS and CDR2 YFSETQ. The CDR3 runs 15 residues. V gave up 4 bases and J gave up 0 bases, with 11 bases separating them. The CDR3 nucleotides read TGCGCCAGCAGCATCGGGGGGGATAGCAATCAGCCCCAGCATTTT. Translation: CASSIGGDSNQPQHF.

The chain links TRBV5-4 to TRBJ1-1; 7 bases line up with TRBD1. J gave up 11 bases and V 0 bases, and 10 bases lay outside the gene matches. The CDR3 length is 14 residues. In germline, CDR1 is SGHNT, CDR2 YYREEE (reference sequence). Here the CDR3 reads CASSLEGGAVRAFF. CDR3 DNA sequence: TGTGCCAGCAGCTTGGAAGGGGGCGCGGTTCGTGCTTTCTTT.